Below, one T cell receptor (beta chain) is given with its context. Its antigen is unknown. Germline assignment: CDR1 SGHRS and CDR2 YFSETQ. The CDR3 runs to 16 residues. The data originate from a study of cytomegalovirus exposure and HLA in healthy donors. Findings of the study overall: Sequencing likely produced, as an artifact, a cluster of highly shared sequence variants. Data from an earlier analysis indicated that most TCR beta V segments were productive either about 90% or about 30% of the time. In vitro work confirmed that a few CMV-associated chains recognize CMV antigens. TRBV6-2, TRBV6-3 and some other V segments were excluded as indistinguishable.

The primer mix had 60 Vbeta and 13 Jbeta primers. The protocol was immunoSEQ multiplex PCR, while the TCRdb copy is restricted to in-frame clones and leaves out a portion. The data show around 150,000 clones, 76% seen once. This TCR came from a man aged 40-49 years in good health and CMV-seronegative. The sample taken for sequencing was PBMCs. This chain connects TRBV5-1 to TRBJ2-5; 8 nucleotides line up with TRBD2. The J call is in doubt because the DNA end fits TRBJ2-7 better. DNA of the CDR3: TGCGCCAGCAGCTTGGCCGGGACGGGGGGGCCCGGCGAGCAGTACTTC. Translating it yields CASSLAGTGGPGEQYF.